This T cell receptor (beta chain) was sequenced for a study of metastatic and nonmetastatic thyroid tumors. The CDR3 is 15 amino acids. Trimming cost V 4 bases and J 5 bases; bases outside gene matches: 9. Per the germline V gene, CDR1 is SGHNT and CDR2 is YYREEE (reference sequence). TCRdb re-called clones via MiXCR from the PCR reads. The data show more than 85,000 clones, with over 8.5% seen just once and around 9.2% held by the top ten. This clone was found many times. There were no patients who had received any treatment before thyroid surgery. This TCR was recovered from a female donor with papillary thyroid cancer or a benign thyroid nodule (not recorded which). Some clones in this sample may be carry-over from other donors' samples. The chain employs TRBV5-4 and TRBJ2-7, with 10 bases fitting TRBD2. The sample consisted of blood. The CDR3 protein is CASSPLAGGSHEQYF. The CDR3 nucleotides are TGTGCCAGCAGCCCCTTAGCGGGGGGAAGCCACGAGCAGTACTTC.